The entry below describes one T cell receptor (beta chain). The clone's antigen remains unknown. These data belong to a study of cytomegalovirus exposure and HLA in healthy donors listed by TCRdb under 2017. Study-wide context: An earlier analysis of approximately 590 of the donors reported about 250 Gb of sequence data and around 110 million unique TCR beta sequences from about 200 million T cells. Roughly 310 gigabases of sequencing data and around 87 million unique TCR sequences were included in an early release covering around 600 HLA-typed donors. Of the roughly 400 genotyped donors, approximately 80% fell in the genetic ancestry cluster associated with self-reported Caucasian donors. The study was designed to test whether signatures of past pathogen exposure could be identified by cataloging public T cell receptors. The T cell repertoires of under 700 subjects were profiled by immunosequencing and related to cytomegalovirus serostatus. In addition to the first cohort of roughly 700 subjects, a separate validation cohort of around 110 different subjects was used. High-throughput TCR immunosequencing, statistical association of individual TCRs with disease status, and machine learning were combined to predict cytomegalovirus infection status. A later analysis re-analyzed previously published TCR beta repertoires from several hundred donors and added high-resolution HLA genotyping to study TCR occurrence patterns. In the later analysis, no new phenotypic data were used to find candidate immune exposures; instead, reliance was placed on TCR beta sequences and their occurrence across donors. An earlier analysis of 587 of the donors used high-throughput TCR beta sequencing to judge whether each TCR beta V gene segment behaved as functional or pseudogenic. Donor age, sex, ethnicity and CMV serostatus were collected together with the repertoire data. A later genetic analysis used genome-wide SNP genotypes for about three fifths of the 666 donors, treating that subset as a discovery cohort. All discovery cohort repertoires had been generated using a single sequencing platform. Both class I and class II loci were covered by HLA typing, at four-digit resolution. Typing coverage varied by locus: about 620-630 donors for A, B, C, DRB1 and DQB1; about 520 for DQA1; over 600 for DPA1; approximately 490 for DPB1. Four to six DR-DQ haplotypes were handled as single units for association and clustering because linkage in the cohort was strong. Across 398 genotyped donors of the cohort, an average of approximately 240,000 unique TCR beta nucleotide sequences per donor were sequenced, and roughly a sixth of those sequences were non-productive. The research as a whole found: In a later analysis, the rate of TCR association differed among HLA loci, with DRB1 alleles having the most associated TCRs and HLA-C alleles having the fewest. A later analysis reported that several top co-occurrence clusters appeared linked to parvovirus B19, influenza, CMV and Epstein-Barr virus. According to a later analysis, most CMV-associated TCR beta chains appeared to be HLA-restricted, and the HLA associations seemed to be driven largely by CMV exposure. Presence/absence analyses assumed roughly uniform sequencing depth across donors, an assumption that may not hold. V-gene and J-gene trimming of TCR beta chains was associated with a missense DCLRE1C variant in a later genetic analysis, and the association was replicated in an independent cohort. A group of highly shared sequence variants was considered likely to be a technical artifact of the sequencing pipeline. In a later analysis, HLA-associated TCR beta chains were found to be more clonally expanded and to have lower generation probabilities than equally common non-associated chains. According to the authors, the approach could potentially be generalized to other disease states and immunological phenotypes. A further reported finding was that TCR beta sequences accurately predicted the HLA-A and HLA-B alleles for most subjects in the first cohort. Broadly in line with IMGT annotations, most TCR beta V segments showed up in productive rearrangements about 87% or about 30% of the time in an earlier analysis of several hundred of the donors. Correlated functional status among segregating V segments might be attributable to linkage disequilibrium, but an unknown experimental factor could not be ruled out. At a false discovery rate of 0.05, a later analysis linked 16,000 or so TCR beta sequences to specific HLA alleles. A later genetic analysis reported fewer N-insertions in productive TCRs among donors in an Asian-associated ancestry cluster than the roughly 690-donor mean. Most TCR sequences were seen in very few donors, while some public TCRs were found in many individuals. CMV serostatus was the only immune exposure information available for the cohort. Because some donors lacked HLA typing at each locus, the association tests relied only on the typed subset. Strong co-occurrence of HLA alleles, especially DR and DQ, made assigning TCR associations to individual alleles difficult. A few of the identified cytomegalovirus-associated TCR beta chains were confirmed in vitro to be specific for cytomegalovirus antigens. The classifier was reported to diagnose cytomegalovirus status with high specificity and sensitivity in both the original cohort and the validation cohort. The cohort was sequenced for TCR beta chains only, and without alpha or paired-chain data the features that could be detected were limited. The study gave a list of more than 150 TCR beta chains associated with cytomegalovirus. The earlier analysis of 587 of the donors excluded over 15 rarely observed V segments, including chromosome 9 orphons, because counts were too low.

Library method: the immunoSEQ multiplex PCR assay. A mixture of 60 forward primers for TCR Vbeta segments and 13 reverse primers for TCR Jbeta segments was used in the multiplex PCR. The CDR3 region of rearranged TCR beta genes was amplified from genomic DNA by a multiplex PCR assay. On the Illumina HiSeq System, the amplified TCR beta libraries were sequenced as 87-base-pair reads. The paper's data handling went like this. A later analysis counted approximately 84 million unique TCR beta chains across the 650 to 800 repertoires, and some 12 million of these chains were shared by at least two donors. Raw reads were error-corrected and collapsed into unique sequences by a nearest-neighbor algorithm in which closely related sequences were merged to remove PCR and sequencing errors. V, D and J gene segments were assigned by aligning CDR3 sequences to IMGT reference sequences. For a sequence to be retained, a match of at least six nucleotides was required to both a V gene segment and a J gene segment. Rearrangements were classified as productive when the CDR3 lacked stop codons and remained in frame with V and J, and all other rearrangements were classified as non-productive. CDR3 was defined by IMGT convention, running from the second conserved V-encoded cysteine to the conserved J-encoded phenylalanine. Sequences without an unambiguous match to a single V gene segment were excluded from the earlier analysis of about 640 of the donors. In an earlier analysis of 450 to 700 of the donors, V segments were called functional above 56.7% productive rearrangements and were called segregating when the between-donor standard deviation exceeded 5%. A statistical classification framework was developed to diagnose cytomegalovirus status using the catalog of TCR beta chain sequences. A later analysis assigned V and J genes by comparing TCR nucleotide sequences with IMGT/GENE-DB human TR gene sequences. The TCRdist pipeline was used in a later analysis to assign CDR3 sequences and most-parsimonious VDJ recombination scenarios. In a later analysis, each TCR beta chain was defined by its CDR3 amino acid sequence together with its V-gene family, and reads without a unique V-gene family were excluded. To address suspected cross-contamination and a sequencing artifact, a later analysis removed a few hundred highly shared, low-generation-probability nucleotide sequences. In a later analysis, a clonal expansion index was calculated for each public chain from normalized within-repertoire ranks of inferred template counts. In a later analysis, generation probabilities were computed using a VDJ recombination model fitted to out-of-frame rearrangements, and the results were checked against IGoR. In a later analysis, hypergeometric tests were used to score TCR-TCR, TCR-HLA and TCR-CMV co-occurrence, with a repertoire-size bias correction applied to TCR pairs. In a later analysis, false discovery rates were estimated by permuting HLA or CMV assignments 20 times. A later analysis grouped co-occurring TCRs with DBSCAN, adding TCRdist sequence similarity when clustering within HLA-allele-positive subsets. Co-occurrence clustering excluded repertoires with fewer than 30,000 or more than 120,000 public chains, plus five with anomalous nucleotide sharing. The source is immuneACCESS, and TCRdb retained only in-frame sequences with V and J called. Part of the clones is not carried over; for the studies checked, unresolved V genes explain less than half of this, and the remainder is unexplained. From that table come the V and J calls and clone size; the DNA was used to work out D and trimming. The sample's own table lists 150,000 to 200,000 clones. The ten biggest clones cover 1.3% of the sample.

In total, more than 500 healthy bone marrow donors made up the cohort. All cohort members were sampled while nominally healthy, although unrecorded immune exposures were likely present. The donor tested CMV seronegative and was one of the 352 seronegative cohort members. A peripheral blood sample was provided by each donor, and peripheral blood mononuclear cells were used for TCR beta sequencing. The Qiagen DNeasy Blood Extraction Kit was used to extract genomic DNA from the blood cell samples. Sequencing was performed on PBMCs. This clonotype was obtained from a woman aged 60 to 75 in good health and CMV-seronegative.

This receptor carries the CDR3 CASSLQGQSTEAFF. The DNA reads as follows: TGCGCCAGCAGCTTACAGGGGCAGAGCACTGAAGCTTTCTTT. The V gene is TRBV5-1 and the J gene is TRBJ1-1, with 7 junctional bases fitting TRBD1. V is cut back by 2 bases and J by 4 bases, with 5 bases in the junction unmatched. CDR3 length: 14 amino acids, cysteine to phenylalanine. Only CDR3 DNA remains: 42 bases, in frame from the first base. CDR1 is given as SGHRS and CDR2 as YFSETQ, both from the germline V gene.